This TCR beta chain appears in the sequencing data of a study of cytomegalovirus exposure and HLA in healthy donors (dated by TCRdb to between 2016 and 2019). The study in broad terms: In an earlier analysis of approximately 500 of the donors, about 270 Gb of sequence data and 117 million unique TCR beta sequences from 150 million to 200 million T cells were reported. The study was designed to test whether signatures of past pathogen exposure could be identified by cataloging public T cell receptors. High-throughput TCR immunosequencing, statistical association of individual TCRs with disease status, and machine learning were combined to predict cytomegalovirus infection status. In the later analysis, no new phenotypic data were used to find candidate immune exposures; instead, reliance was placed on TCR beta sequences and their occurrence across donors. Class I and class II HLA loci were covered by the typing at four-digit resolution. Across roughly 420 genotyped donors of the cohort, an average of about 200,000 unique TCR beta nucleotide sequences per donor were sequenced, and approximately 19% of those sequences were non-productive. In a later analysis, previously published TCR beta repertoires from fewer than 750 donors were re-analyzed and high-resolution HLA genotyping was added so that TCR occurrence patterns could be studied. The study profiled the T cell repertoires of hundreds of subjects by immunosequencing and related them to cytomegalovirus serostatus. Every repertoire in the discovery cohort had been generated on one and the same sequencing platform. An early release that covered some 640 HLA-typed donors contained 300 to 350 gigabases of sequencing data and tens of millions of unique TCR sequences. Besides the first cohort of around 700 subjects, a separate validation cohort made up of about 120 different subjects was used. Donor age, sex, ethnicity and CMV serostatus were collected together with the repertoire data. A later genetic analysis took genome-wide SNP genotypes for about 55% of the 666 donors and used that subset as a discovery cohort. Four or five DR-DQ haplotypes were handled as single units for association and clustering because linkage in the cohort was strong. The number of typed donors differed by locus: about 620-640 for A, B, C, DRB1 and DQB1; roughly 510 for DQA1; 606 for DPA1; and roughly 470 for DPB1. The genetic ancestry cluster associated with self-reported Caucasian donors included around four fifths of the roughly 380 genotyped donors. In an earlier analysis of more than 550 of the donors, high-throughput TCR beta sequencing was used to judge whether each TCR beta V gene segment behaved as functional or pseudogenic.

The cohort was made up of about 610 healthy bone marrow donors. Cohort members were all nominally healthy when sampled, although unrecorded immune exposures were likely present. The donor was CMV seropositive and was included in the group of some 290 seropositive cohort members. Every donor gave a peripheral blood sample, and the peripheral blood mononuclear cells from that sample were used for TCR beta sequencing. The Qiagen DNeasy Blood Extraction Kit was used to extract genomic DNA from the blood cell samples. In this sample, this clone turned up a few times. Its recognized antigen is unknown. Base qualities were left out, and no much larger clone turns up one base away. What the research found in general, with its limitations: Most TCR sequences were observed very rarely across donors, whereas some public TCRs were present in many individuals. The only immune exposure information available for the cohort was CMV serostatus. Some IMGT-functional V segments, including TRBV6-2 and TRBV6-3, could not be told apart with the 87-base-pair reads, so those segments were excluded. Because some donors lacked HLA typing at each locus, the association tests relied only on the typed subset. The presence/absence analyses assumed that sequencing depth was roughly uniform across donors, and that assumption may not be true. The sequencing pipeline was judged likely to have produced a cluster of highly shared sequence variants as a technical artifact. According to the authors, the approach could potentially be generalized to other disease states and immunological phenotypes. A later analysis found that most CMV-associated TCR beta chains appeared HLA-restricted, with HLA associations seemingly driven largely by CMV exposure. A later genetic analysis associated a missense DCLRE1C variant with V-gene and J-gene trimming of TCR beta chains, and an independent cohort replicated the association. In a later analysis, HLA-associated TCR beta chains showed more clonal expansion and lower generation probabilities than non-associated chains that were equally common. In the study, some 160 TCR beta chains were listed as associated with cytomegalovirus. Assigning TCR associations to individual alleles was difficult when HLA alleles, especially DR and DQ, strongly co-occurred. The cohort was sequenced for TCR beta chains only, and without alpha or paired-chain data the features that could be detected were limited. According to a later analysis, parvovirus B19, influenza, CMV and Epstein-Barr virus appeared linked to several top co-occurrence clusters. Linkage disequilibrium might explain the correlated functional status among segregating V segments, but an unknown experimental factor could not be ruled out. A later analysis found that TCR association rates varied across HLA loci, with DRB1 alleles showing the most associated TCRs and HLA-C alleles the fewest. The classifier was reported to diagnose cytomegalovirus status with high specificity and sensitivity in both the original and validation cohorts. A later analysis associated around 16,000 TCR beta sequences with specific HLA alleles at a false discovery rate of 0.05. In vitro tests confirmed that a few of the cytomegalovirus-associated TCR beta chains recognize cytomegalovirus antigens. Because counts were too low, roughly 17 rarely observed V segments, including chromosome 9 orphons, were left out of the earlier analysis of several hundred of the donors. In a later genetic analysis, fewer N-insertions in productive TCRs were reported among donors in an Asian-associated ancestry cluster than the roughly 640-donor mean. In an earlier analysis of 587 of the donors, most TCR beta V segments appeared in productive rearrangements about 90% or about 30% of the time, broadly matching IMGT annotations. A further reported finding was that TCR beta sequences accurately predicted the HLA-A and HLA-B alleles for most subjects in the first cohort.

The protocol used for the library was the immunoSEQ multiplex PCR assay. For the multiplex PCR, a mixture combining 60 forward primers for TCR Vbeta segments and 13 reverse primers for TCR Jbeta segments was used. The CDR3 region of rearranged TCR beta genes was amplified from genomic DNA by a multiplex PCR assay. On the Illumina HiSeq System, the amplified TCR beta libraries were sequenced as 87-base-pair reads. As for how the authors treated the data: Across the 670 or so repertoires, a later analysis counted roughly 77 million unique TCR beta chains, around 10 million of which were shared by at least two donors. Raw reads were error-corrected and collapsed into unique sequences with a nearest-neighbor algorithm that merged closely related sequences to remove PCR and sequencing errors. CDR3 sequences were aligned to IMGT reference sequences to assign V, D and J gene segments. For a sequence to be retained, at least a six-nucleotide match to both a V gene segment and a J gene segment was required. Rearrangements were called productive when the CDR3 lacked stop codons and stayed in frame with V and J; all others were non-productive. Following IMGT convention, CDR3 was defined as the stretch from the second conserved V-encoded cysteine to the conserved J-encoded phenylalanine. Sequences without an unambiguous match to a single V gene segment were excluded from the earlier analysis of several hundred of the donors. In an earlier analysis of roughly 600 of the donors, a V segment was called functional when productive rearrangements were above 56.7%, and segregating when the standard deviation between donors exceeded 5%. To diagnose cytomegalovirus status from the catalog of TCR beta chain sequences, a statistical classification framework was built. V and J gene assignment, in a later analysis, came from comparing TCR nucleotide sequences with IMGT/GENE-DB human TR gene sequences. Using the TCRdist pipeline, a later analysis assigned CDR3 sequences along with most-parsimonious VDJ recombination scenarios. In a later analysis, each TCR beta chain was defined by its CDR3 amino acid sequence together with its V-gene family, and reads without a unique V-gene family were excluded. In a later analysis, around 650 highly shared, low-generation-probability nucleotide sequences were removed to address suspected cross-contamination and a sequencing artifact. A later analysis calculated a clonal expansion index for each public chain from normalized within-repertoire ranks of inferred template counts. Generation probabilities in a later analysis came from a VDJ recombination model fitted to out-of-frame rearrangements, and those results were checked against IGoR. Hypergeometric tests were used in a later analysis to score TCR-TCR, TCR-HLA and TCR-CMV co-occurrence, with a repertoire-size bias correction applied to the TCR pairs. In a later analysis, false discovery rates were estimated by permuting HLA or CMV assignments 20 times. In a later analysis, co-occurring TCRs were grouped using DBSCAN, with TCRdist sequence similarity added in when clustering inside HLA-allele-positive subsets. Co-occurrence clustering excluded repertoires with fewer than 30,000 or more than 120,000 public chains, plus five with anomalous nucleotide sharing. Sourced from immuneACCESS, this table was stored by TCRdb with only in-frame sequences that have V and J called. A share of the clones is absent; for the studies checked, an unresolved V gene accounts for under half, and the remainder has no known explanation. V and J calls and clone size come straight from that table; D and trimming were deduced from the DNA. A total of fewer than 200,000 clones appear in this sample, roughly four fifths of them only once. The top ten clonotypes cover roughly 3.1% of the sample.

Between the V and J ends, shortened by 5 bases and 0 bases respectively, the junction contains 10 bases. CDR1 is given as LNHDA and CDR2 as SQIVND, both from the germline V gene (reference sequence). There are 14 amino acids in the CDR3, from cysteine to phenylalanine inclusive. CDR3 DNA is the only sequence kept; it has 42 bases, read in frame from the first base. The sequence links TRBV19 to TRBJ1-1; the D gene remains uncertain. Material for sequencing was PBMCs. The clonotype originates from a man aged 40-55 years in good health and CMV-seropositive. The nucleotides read TGTGCCAGTAGTGAGGCAAGAATGAACACTGAAGCTTTCTTT. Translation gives CASSEARMNTEAFF.